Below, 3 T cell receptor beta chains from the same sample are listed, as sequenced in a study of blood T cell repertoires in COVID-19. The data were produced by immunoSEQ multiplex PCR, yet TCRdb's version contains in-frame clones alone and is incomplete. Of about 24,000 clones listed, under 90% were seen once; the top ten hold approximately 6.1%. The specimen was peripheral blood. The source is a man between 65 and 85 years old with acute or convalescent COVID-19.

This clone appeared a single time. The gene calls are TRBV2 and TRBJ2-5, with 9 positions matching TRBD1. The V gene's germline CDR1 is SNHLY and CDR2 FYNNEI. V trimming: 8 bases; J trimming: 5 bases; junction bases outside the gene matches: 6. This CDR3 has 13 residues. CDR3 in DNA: TGTGCCAGCGGGACAGGGTTCGGGGAGACCCAGTACTTC. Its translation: CASGTGFGETQYF.

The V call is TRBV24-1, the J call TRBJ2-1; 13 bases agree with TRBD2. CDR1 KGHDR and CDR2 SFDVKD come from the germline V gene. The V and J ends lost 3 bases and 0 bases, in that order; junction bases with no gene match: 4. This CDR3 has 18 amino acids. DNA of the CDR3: TGTGCCACCAGTGATAGGACTAGCGGGGGTAGCTCCTACAATGAGCAGTTCTTC. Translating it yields CATSDRTSGGSSYNEQFF.

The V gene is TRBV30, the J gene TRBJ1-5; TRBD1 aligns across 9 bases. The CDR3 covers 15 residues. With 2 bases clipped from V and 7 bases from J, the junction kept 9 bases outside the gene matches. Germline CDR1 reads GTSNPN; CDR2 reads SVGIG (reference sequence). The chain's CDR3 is CAWSTRGQGRQPQHF. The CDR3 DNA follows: TGTGCCTGGAGTACAAGGGGACAGGGACGACAGCCCCAGCATTTT.